These 27 T cell receptor beta chains came from one sample sequenced in a study of T cells expressing NK-cell markers. TCRdb reanalyzed the 5' RACE reads and collapses them to one entry per CDR3 protein, without DNA. The repertoire table contains about 370,000 distinct CDR3 sequences. The specimen sequenced was blood T cells: a sorted CD56 or NKG2C T cell subset, CD4+ or CD8+ T cells, or bulk PBMC T cells (not recorded which). These receptors came from a woman in her forties or fifties in good health.

The rearrangement uses TRBV13 and TRBJ2-7; TCRdb selects TRBD2, and the lack of DNA leaves this call unchecked. Germline CDR1 reads PRHDT; CDR2 reads FYEKMQ (reference sequence). The CDR3 runs 11 residues. The CDR3 sequence is CASMGLGEQYF.

The gene calls are TRBV9 and TRBJ1-2; as DNA is missing, the TRBD1 call by TCRdb cannot be tested. Germline CDR1 reads SGDLS; CDR2 reads YYNGEE. The CDR3 covers 14 residues. The CDR3 loop is CASSTRGSNYGYTF.

V usage is TRBV6-5 and J usage is TRBJ2-7; TCRdb indicates TRBD1, and absent DNA this call remains unverified. CDR1 and CDR2 (germline): MNHEY, SVGAGI. CDR3 length: 15 amino acids. CDR3 sequence reads: CASSQAGTGPYEQYF.

V gene TRBV10-3 combines with J gene TRBJ2-3; the D gene TCRdb calls, TRBD2, cannot be checked with no DNA. The CDR3 length is 18 residues. CDR1 ENHRY and CDR2 SYGVKD come from the germline V gene. This CDR3 reads CAPQREREGLNAEDTQYF.

V and J are TRBV30 and TRBJ2-7; checking the TCRdb D call of TRBD1 is not possible without DNA. The CDR3 loop spans 11 amino acids. CDR1 is GTSNPN, CDR2 SVGIG, per germline (reference sequence). This CDR3 reads CAWMGVYEQYF.

This chain joins TRBV5-1 and TRBJ2-3; TCRdb proposes TRBD1, but this gene call is untestable without DNA. Germline CDR1 SGHRS, CDR2 YFSETQ. The CDR3 spans 17 residues. CDR3 region: CASSSSGAAAGTDTQYF.

This rearrangement joins TRBV12-3 or TRBV12-4 to TRBJ2-2. CDR3 length: 14 residues. The CDR3 is CASSHQGRTGELFF.

The chain uses TRBV15 and TRBJ2-1; absent DNA, TCRdb's TRBD2 call cannot be checked. The germline V gene has CDR1 LNHNV and CDR2 YYDKDF (reference sequence). The CDR3 is 16 amino acids. The CDR3: CATSRKKAGAYNEQFF.

The chain links TRBV9 to TRBJ2-7; absent DNA, TCRdb's TRBD2 call cannot be checked. Germline V gene data show CDR1 as SGDLS and CDR2 as YYNGEE. The CDR3 sequence is 13 residues long. The CDR3 loop is CASSYSEGLEQYF.

The V call is TRBV9, the J call TRBJ2-1; TCRdb's D gene call, TRBD1, goes unchecked for lack of DNA. CDR1 SGDLS and CDR2 YYNGEE come from the germline V gene. The CDR3 has 14 residues. CDR3 loop: CASSPFPRDNEQFF.

The chain has TRBV5-1 and TRBJ2-1; the TCRdb call, TRBD1, lacks DNA for checking. Germline V gene data show CDR1 as SGHRS and CDR2 as YFSETQ. The CDR3 length is 16 residues. The CDR3 is CASSFEFGGEGNEQFF.

This chain connects TRBV11-3 to TRBJ2-1; TCRdb proposes TRBD1, but this gene call is untestable without DNA. Germline loops: CDR1 SGHNT, CDR2 YENEEA. This CDR3 is built from 13 residues. CDR3 region: CASSLDLGGQQFF. Using reference TRBV11-3 and TRBJ2-1 for the parts outside the CDR3, the full variable domain is EAGVVQSPRYKIIEKKQPVAFWCNPISGHNTLYWYLQNLGQGPELLIRYENEEAVDDSQLPKDRFSAERLKGVDSTLKIQPAELGDSAVYLCASSLDLGGQQFFGPGTRLTVL.

This CDR3 is CASRPPGDGQPQHF. The rearrangement uses TRBV28 and TRBJ1-5; TCRdb's D gene call, TRBD1, goes unchecked for lack of DNA. Germline V CDR1 and CDR2: MDHEN, SYDVKM. The CDR3 spans 14 residues. The full variable domain, rest sourced from reference TRBV28 and TRBJ1-5, is DVKVTQSSRYLVKRTGEKVFLECVQDMDHENMFWYRQDPGLGLRLIYFSYDVKMKEKGDIPEGYSVSREKKERFSLILESASTNQTSMYLCASRPPGDGQPQHFGDGTRLSIL.

The rearrangement uses TRBV3-1 and TRBJ2-7; checking the TCRdb D call of TRBD1 is not possible without DNA. Germline V CDR1 and CDR2: LGHDT, YNNKEL (reference sequence). The CDR3 totals 12 residues. CDR3 sequence: CASSQGAHEQYF.

This chain uses TRBV12-3 or TRBV12-4 with TRBJ2-5; checking the TCRdb D call of TRBD1 is not possible without DNA. The CDR3 consists of 15 residues. The CDR3 region is CASSSVTSPGETQYF.

The V gene is TRBV14, the J gene TRBJ2-3; TCRdb's assignment of TRBD1 cannot be checked, as there is no DNA. Germline assignment: CDR1 SGHDN and CDR2 FVKESK. The CDR3 runs to 18 residues. CDR3 amino acids: CASSYNVFRGRRTDTQYF. Full variable domain (outside the CDR3, taken from reference TRBV14 and TRBJ2-3): EAGVTQFPSHSVIEKGQTVTLRCDPISGHDNLYWYRRVMGKEIKFLLHFVKESKQDESGMPNNRFLAERTGGTYSTLKVQPAELEDSGVYFCASSYNVFRGRRTDTQYFGPGTRLTVL.

The chain employs TRBV12-3 or TRBV12-4 and TRBJ1-2. The CDR3 spans 14 residues. The chain's CDR3 is CASRLGPPNYGYTF.

V and J are TRBV6-5 and TRBJ1-6; the TCRdb call, TRBD1, lacks DNA for checking. Germline CDR1 reads MNHEY; CDR2 reads SVGAGI. The CDR3 extends over 14 amino acids. The CDR3: CASRKEGAISPLHF.

The genes are TRBV24-1 and TRBJ2-1; the TCRdb call, TRBD1, lacks DNA for checking. Germline loops: CDR1 KGHDR, CDR2 SFDVKD. The CDR3 runs to 16 residues. The CDR3 loop reads CATSDVRQGANNEQFF.

The chain recombines TRBV4-1 with TRBJ2-4. Germline V gene sequence: CDR1 MGHRA, CDR2 YSYEKL. The CDR3 has 15 residues. This CDR3 is CASSQGPFGVRIQYF.

The chain couples TRBV19 to TRBJ2-7; without DNA, the TCRdb call of TRBD1 cannot be checked. Germline V gives CDR1 LNHDA, CDR2 SQIVND (reference sequence). The CDR3 is 11 amino acids. The CDR3 loop reads CTLQVRYEQYF.

This chain links TRBV7-8 with TRBJ2-1; there is no DNA to check the TCRdb D call of TRBD2. This CDR3 spans 14 amino acids. Germline CDR1 is SGHVS and CDR2 is FQNEAQ. This CDR3 is CASSSGLAGGEEFF.

The rearrangement links TRBV4-1 to TRBJ2-3; TCRdb's D call of TRBD1 is untestable without DNA. The CDR3 is made up of 17 amino acids. Germline values: CDR1 MGHRA, CDR2 YSYEKL. The CDR3 spells CASSQGRWDRGTDTQYF.

This sequence joins TRBV12-3 or TRBV12-4 and TRBJ1-2; TCRdb's assignment of TRBD1 cannot be checked, as there is no DNA. The CDR3 loop spans 13 amino acids. The CDR3 sequence: CASRVGTGSGYTF.

V and J are TRBV28 and TRBJ2-1; no DNA is available, so the TRBD2 call from TCRdb remains unchecked. This CDR3 is built from 15 residues. CDR1 is MDHEN, CDR2 SYDVKM, per germline. The CDR3 reads CASRLAGGWGNEQFF.

The chain uses TRBV29-1 and TRBJ2-1; lacking DNA, the TRBD2 call made by TCRdb goes unchecked. Germline loops: CDR1 SQVTM, CDR2 ANQGSEA. The CDR3 loop spans 14 amino acids. Here the CDR3 reads CSVTGLAVGDEQFF.

The V gene is TRBV4-1, the J gene TRBJ1-1. The CDR3 is 14 amino acids. Per the germline V gene, CDR1 is MGHRA and CDR2 is YSYEKL. The CDR3 sequence is CASSQEWSNTEAFF.